Presented here are 14 T cell receptor beta chains from one specimen sequenced in a study of neurological immune-mediated disorders. From the 5' RACE reads, TCRdb called clonotypes with MiXCR, one entry per CDR3 protein. The sample contains 39,000 or so distinct CDR3 sequences, approximately 4.4% of which appear only once. The specimen was CD4+ T cells from blood. These receptors were collected from a man between 18 and 29 years old in good health.

This clonotype was found many times. The rearrangement links TRBV20-1 to TRBJ2-4; D remains ambiguous. Per germline, CDR1 DFQATT and CDR2 SNEGSKA (reference sequence). V gave up 4 bases and J gave up 0 bases, with 13 bases separating them. The CDR3 runs 15 residues. CDR3 in DNA: TGCAGTGCTAAAGACACCGTGGGAGCCAAAAACATTCAGTACTTC. This encodes CSAKDTVGAKNIQYF.

Regarding this clonotype: A clone one base away is much larger, so this may be a read error. V is TRBV3-1 and J is TRBJ1-1, with D unclear. Germline assignment: CDR1 LGHDT and CDR2 YNNKEL (reference sequence). The CDR3 length is 13 residues. This CDR3 is CVSSPTWHRGAFF. The CDR3 DNA follows: TGTGTCAGCAGCCCCACTTGGCACCGTGGGGCTTTCTTT.

This clonotype has a count of ten or more. V and J are TRBV20-1 and TRBJ2-1, with a possible D match to TRBD2 (6 bases). The CDR3 runs to 15 residues. Trimming shortened V by 6 bases and J by 0 bases, and 15 bases separated the two germline ends. CDR1 DFQATT and CDR2 SNEGSKA come from the germline V gene (reference sequence). CDR3 in DNA: TGCAGTGCAACCTGGCCGGGGGACTCCTACAATGAGCAGTTCTTC. This translates into CSATWPGDSYNEQFF.

Ten or more counts support this clonotype. The chain carries TRBV11-2 and TRBJ1-1, with TRBD1 matching 8 bases. V was pared by 5 bases and J by 8 bases, with 10 bases of the junction left unmatched. The CDR3 spans 14 residues. Germline values: CDR1 SGHAT, CDR2 FQNNGV. Written as DNA, the CDR3 is TGTGCCAGCAGCCTTACCGGGACAGGTACAGAAGCTTTCTTT. It is translated as CASSLTGTGTEAFF.

This clonotype was observed many times. The rearrangement uses TRBV5-1 and TRBJ1-1; D unclear. The V end lost 2 bases, the J end lost 0 bases, and 11 bases lay between the germline ends. There are 15 residues in the CDR3. CDR1 SGHRS and CDR2 YFSETQ come from the germline V gene. CDR3 protein: CASSFVQAMNTEAFF. CDR3 coding DNA: TGCGCCAGCAGCTTCGTCCAGGCAATGAACACTGAAGCTTTCTTT.

At least ten counts were recorded for this clonotype. The chain has TRBV7-2 and TRBJ1-1; D is unresolved. The germline V and J ends were trimmed by 5 bases and 1 base, with 17 bases remaining between them. In germline, CDR1 is SGHTA, CDR2 FQGNSA. The CDR3 consists of 16 residues. CDR3 sequence (DNA): TGTGCCAGCAGCGACGATACCATATCGACGAACACTGAAGCTTTCTTT. It is translated as CASSDDTISTNTEAFF.

This clonotype was counted many times. The CDR3 bases are TGCGCCAGCAGCTCGGGGACGGGACAGCGTAAAGCCTACGAGCAGTACTTC. It encodes CASSSGTGQRKAYEQYF. The V gene is TRBV5-1, the J gene TRBJ2-7; 7 nucleotides agree with TRBD1. The CDR3 extends over 17 amino acids. Germline V lookup: CDR1 SGHRS, CDR2 YFSETQ. With V trimmed by 3 bases and J by 2 bases, 14 bases remained unmatched.

This clonotype was picked up many times. V is TRBV12-3 or TRBV12-4 and J is TRBJ2-2, with a possible D match to TRBD1 (5 bases). The CDR3 extends over 14 amino acids. Trimming left V 6 bases short and J 5 bases short, with 13 bases between. CDR3 sequence (DNA): TGTGCCAGCAGACCTGGGGCGTGGACCGGGGAGCTGTTTTTT. It yields the protein CASRPGAWTGELFF.

This clonotype was found many times. The chain has TRBV20-1 and TRBJ2-2; D is unresolved. Between the trimmed V and J ends, which lost 4 bases and 1 base, there was a span of 7 bases. Germline V gene sequence: CDR1 DFQATT, CDR2 SNEGSKA (reference sequence). The CDR3 extends over 13 amino acids. The CDR3, as DNA: TGCAGTGCTATGAAGGTGAACACCGGGGAGCTGTTTTTT. It yields the protein CSAMKVNTGELFF.

This clonotype was seen ten or more times. The chain carries TRBV29-1 and TRBJ2-7, with D hard to call. The germline gives CDR1 SQVTM, CDR2 ANQGSEA. The length of the CDR3 is 13 residues. With 0 bases removed from V and 2 bases from J, the gap between germline ends came to 8 bases. The CDR3 here is CSVEDYQTYEQYF. The CDR3 nucleotides are TGCAGCGTTGAAGATTACCAAACCTACGAGCAGTACTTC.

This clonotype has at least ten counts. The chain recombines TRBV20-1 with TRBJ1-2, with D possibly matching TRBD1 (6 bases). The CDR3 sequence is 18 residues long. V lost 0 bases, J lost 4 bases, and 24 bases lay in between. CDR1 and CDR2 (germline): DFQATT, SNEGSKA (reference sequence). CDR3 region: CSARDLETRQVLVYGYTF. The DNA for the CDR3 is TGCAGTGCTAGAGATCTAGAAACTAGACAGGTTTTGGTCTATGGCTACACCTTC.

This clonotype was seen repeatedly, ten times or more. V usage is TRBV24-1 and J usage is TRBJ2-3; 7 bases are shared with TRBD2. V was clipped by 4 bases and J by 2 bases; unmatched bases: 5. Germline CDR1 and CDR2: KGHDR and SFDVKD. This CDR3 contains 15 residues. DNA for the CDR3: TGTGCCACCAGTGACCCGGGGGGAACCACAGATACGCAGTATTTT. This encodes CATSDPGGTTDTQYF.

This clonotype was observed many times. The chain recombines TRBV20-1 with TRBJ2-3, with 7 nucleotides matching TRBD2. Germline V gene sequence: CDR1 DFQATT, CDR2 SNEGSKA (reference sequence). CDR3 length equals 11 residues. The junction had 2 bases not matched to a gene; V was cut back by 7 bases and J by 4 bases. The CDR3 region is CSGRGADTQYF. Here the CDR3 DNA reads TGCAGTGGCCGGGGGGCAGATACGCAGTATTTT.

This clonotype was picked up many times. V and J are TRBV2 and TRBJ1-5; a possible D gene is TRBD1 (6 bases). V was trimmed by 3 bases and J by 7 bases, leaving 13 bases between them. Germline assignment: CDR1 SNHLY and CDR2 FYNNEI. The CDR3 runs 14 residues. CDR3 bases: TGTGCCAGCAGTGAGTTGGGGGGCGGGCAGCCCCAGCATTTT. It codes for CASSELGGGQPQHF.